Below, one T cell receptor beta chain is given with its context. The antigen this receptor binds is unknown. No base-level quality is on record; no much larger clone is a single base apart. This entry belongs to a study of early T cells in non-severe SARS-CoV-2 infection (dated by TCRdb to 2020 to 2023). Study-wide context: Because TCR sequencing relied on bulk RNA taken from unsorted whole blood, pairing of alpha and beta chains was not possible.

Libraries came from 5' RACE. Sequencer: NextSeq 500. To correct for sequencing error and PCR bias, the TCR library protocol tagged individual cDNA molecules with unique molecular identifiers. Both TCR alpha and beta chains were sequenced, and tight co-correlation was observed between alpha and beta sequence abundances in each sample. The original methods were these. Decombinator V4 was used to annotate the V gene, J gene and CDR3 of the TCR sequences. TCRs were defined as expanded if a significant change between any two time points was detected under a Poisson model with p below 0.0001. Abundances of TCRs were expressed as counts per million after normalisation to the total number of TCRs sequenced in each sample. A search of VDJdb, accessed on 1 November 2021, was run for TCRs annotated to CMV, EBV and SARS-CoV-2, with TCRs annotated for multiple antigens excluded. TCRdb took the public reads, trimmed them with fastp at Q25, ran MiXCR for clone calling and kept in-frame beta chains. Records with the same CDR3 protein are collapsed into one entry carrying the most frequent genes and DNA. The V and J calls were not made by the authors but by TCRdb's processing. In all, the sample holds 50,000 to 65,000 distinct CDR3 sequences, and 8.9% of those were seen once. The top ten hold roughly 18% of the sample.

This was a case-control study nested in a cohort of healthcare workers in London, UK, who had nasopharyngeal swab PCR tests and blood samples taken every week. Healthcare workers were recruited during the week of the UK lockdown, between 23 and 31 March 2020, and followed weekly for up to roughly 16 weeks. General conclusions and limits of the study: VDJdb matching was skewed toward anti-spike CD8 responses and likely underestimated virus-specific expansions by missing private and CD4 specificities.

This TCR derives from an adult who was a healthcare worker with PCR-confirmed SARS-CoV-2 infection or an uninfected control (not recorded which). Material for sequencing was whole blood.

The DNA is TGCAGTGCCACGACAGGGGTCGCCTACGAGCAGTACTTC. The translation is CSATTGVAYEQYF. This chain is built from TRBV20-1 and TRBJ2-7, with 8 junctional bases fitting TRBD1. CDR1 and CDR2, looked up from the germline V gene (reference sequence), are DFQATT and SNEGSKA. The CDR3 measures 13 amino acids from cysteine to phenylalanine. Solely the CDR3 DNA is kept, with 39 bases framed from the first base. V trim: 6 bases; J trim: 2 bases; unmatched bases: 6.